The clone carrying this TCR beta chain was seen a few times. The record originates from a study of blood T cell repertoires in COVID-19. The trim removed 6 bases at V and 7 bases at J, leaving 12 bases unmatched. The CDR3 runs to 14 residues. Germline assignment: CDR1 KGHSH and CDR2 LQKENI. Original data processing: Nucleated cell counts were estimated from reference gene primer amplification. Clones were read by immunoSEQ multiplex PCR, and TCRdb kept only the in-frame ones, dropping some. That table furnishes V, J and clone size, whereas the DNA furnished D and trimming. Here the sample spans approximately 35,000 clones, about 87% being singletons.

This clonotype was sampled from a man in his 60s with active COVID-19. The chain employs TRBV18 and TRBJ2-7; TRBD1 aligns across 7 bases. The source material was peripheral blood. CDR3 amino acids: CASSPTDRAGEQYF. The CDR3 DNA reads TGTGCCAGCTCCCCTACTGACAGGGCAGGTGAGCAGTACTTC.